What follows are 2 T cell receptor beta chains derived from one specimen sequenced in a study of tumor-infiltrating lymphocytes in primary liver carcinoma. Researchers generated TCR beta cDNA from 500 ng of total RNA, relying on a constant-region primer. Employing slightly modified ARM-PCR, three nested multiplex PCR rounds were run, and these gave rise to the TCR beta libraries. Primers for the first two PCR rounds were TRBV1-TRBV30 forward primers and a C-beta reverse primer (roughly 10 cycles per round). TCRdb re-called the multiplex PCR reads with MiXCR, one entry per CDR3 protein. The table records about 310,000 distinct CDR3 sequences, roughly 60% of them present only once. The researchers obtained blood RNA from unsorted whole blood and also extracted germline DNA. Sequenced sample: peripheral blood. The source is a woman aged 25 to 39 with primary liver carcinoma and hepatitis B virus infection.

About this clonotype itself: A much larger clone sits a single nucleotide away, making a read error possible. V usage is TRBV7-9 and J usage is TRBJ2-1, with D possibly called TRBD1 or TRBD2 (6 bases each). The V end was cut by 6 bases, the J end by 3 bases, with 18 bases between. CDR1 SEHNR and CDR2 FQNEAQ come from the germline V gene (reference sequence). This CDR3 is 16 amino acids long. CDR3 sequence: CASRRNTGTDYNEQFF. CDR3 bases: TGTGCCAGCAGACGAAATACAGGGACTGACTACAATGAGCAGTTCTTC.

Regarding this clonotype: A much larger clone differs from this one at a single base, so this may be a read error. The chain links TRBV29-1 to TRBJ2-1; TRBD2 is a possible D gene (6 bases). CDR1 and CDR2 from the germline V gene are SQVTM and ANQGSEA. The CDR3 has 13 amino acids. V lost 7 bases to trimming and J lost 3 bases, with 13 bases between them. The CDR3 is CSGGPGLYNEQFF. The DNA of the CDR3 is TGCAGCGGCGGACCGGGACTCTACAATGAGCAGTTCTTC.